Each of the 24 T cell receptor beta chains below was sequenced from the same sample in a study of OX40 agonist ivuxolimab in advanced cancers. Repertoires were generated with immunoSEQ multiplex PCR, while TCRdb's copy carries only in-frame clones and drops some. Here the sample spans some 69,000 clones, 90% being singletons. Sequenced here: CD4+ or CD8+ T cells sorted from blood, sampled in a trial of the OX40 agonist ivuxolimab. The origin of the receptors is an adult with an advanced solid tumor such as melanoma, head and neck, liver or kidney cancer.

CDR3 sequence: CASSIPDSYNQPQHF. CDR3 nucleotides: TGTGCCAGTAGTATCCCGGACAGTTACAATCAGCCCCAGCATTTT. This sequence joins TRBV19 and TRBJ1-5; the D gene is possibly TRBD1 (6 bases). CDR3 length: 15 amino acids. Germline V gene lookup returns CDR1 LNHDA and CDR2 SQIVND (reference sequence). Trimming took 3 bases from V and 3 from J, leaving 12 bases between them.

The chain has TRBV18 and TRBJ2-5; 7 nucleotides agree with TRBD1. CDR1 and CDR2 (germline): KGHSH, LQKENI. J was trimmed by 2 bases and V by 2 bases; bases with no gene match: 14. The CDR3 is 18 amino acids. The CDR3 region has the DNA TGTGCCAGCTCACCATACCGCCGGGACAGTCAGCCTCAAGAGACCCAGTACTTC. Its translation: CASSPYRRDSQPQETQYF.

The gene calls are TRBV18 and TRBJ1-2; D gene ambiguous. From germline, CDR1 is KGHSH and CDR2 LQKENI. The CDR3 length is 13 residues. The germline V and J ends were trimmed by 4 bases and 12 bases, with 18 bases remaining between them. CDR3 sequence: CASSLLPESPDTF. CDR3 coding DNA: TGTGCCAGCTCACTTCTGCCGGAAAGCCCAGACACCTTC.

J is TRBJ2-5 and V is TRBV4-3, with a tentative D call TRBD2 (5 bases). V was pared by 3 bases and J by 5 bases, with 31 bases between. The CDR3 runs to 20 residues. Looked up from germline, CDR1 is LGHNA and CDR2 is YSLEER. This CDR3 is CASSHQSPGRASLARETQYF. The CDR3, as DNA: TGCGCCAGCAGCCATCAATCTCCGGGCCGGGCGTCCCTAGCCCGGGAGACCCAGTACTTC.

The CDR3 region has the DNA TGTGCCAGCAGCTCTGGGACTAGCGGGAGGGCCGGTGAGCAGTTCTTC. Its protein product is CASSSGTSGRAGEQFF. The V and J genes are TRBV7-3 and TRBJ2-1, with 16 positions matching TRBD2. CDR1 is SGHTA and CDR2 is FQGTGA in the germline V gene. V shed 4 bases, J shed 9 bases, and the junction held 6 bases outside the gene matches. The CDR3 contains 16 residues.

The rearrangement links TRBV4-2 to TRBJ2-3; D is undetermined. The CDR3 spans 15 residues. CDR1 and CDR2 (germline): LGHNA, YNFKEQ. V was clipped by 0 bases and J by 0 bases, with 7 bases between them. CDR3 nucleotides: TGTGCCAGCAGCCAAGATGCATCTAGCACAGATACGCAGTATTTT. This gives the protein CASSQDASSTDTQYF.

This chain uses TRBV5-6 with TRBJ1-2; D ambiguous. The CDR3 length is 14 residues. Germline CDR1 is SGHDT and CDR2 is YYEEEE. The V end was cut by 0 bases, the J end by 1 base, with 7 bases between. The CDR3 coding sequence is TGTGCCAGCAGCTTGGCGGGTGATAACTATGGCTACACCTTC. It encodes CASSLAGDNYGYTF. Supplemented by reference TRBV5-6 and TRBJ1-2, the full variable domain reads DAGVTQSPTHLIKTRGQQVTLRCSPKSGHDTVSWYQQALGQGPQFIFQYYEEEERQRGNFPDRFSGHQFPNYSSELNVNALLLGDSALYLCASSLAGDNYGYTFGSGTRLTVV.

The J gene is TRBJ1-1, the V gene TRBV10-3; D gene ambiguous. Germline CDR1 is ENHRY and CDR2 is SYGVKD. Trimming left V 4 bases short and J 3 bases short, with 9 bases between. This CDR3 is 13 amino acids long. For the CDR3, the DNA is TGTGCCATCAGTGGGGGTGGGGACACTGAAGCTTTCTTT. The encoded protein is CAISGGGDTEAFF.

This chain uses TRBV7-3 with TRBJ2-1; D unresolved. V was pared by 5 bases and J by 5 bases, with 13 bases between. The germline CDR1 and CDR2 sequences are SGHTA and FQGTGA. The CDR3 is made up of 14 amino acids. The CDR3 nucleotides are TGTGCCAGCAGCCGCCGTGGGCCAAACAATGAGCAGTTCTTC. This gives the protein CASSRRGPNNEQFF. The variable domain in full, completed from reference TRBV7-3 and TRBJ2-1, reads GAGVSQTPSNKVTEKGKYVELRCDPISGHTALYWYRQSLGQGPEFLIYFQGTGAADDSGLPNDRFFAVRPEGSVSTLKIQRTERGDSAVYLCASSRRGPNNEQFFGPGTRLTVL.

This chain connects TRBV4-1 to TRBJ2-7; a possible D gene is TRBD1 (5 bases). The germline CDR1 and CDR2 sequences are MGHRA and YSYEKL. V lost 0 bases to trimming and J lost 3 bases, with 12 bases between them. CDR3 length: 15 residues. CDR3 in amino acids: CASSQDKTAYYEQYF. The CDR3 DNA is TGCGCCAGCAGCCAAGATAAGACAGCCTACTACGAGCAGTACTTC.

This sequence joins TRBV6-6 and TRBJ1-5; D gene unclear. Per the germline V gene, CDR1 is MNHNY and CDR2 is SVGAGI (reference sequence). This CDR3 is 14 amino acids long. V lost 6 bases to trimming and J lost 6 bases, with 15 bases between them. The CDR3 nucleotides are TGTGCCAGCAGCTCGCAACAGAAAGGTCAGCCCCAGCATTTT. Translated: CASSSQQKGQPQHF.

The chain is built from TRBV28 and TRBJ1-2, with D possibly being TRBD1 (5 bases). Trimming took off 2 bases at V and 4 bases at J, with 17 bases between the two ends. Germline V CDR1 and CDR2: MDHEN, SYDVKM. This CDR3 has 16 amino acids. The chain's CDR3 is CASSLRGTSAPYGYTF. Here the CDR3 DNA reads TGTGCCAGCAGTTTACGGGGGACCTCGGCGCCCTATGGCTACACCTTC.

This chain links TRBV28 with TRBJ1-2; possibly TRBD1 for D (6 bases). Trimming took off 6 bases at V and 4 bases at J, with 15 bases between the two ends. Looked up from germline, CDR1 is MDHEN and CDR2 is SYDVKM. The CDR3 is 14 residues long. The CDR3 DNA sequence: TGTGCCAGCAGCCCCGGGGGGGCGTTCTATGGCTACACCTTC. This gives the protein CASSPGGAFYGYTF.

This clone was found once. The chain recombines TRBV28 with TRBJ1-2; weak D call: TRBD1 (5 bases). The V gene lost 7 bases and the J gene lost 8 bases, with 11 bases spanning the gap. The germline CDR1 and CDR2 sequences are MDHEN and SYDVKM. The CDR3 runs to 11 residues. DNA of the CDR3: TGTGCCAGCACCGCACGGGGCGGCTACACCTTC. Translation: CASTARGGYTF.

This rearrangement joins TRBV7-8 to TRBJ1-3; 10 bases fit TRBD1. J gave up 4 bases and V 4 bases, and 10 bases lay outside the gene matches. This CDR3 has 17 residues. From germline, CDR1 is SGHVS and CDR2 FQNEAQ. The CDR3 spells CASSYIYGTGAGNTIYF. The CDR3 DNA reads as TGTGCCAGCAGCTACATATATGGGACAGGGGCAGGAAACACCATATATTTT.

The CDR3 DNA follows: TGTGCCAGCAGCTTAAGGCCGAGTCGAGAGCAGTACTTC. It is translated as CASSLRPSREQYF. The genes are TRBV7-3 and TRBJ2-7; D is unresolved. This CDR3 has 13 amino acids. Trimming pared 1 base from V and 7 bases from J, leaving 11 bases between. The V gene's germline CDR1 is SGHTA and CDR2 FQGTGA.

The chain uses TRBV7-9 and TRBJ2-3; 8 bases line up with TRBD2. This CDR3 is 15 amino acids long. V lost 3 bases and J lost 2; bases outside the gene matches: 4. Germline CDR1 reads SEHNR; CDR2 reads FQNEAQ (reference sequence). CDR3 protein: CASSFGRGNTDTQYF. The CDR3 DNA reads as TGTGCCAGCAGCTTCGGGAGGGGGAACACAGATACGCAGTATTTT.

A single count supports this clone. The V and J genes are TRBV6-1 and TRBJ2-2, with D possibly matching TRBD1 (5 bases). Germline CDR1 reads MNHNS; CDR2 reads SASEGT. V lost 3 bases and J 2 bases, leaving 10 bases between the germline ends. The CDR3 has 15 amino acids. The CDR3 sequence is CASSEPGYNTGELFF. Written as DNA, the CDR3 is TGTGCCAGCAGTGAGCCAGGGTATAACACCGGGGAGCTGTTTTTT.

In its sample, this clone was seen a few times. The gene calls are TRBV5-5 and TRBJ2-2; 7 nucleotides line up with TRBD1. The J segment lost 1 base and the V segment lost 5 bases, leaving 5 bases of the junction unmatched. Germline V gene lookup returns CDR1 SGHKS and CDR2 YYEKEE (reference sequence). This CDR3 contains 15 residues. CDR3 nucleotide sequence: TGTGCCAGCAGTTTCAGGGGGAGGAACACCGGGGAGCTGTTTTTT. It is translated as CASSFRGRNTGELFF.

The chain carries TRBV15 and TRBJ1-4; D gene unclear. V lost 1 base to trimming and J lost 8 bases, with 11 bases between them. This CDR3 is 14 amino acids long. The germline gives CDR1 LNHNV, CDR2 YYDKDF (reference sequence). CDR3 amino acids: CATSRGAGGEKLFF. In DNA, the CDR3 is TGTGCCACCAGCAGAGGCGCTGGCGGGGAAAAACTGTTTTTT.

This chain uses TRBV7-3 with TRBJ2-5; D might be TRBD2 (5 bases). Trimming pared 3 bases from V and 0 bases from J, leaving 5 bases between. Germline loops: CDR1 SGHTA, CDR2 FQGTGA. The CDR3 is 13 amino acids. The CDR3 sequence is CASSLDYQETQYF. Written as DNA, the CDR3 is TGTGCCAGCAGCTTGGACTACCAAGAGACCCAGTACTTC.

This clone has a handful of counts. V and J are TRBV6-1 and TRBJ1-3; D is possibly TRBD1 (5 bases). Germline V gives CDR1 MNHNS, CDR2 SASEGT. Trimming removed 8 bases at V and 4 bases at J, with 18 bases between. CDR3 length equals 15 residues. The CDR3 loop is CASVPQGTAGNTIYF. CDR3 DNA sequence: TGTGCCAGCGTTCCCCAAGGGACGGCCGGAAACACCATATATTTT.

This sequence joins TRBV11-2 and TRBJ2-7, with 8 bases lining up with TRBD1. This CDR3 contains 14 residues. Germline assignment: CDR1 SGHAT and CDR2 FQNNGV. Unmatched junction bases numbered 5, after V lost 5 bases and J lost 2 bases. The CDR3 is CASSTSDRAYEQYF. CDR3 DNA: TGTGCCAGCAGCACATCGGACAGGGCCTACGAGCAGTACTTC.

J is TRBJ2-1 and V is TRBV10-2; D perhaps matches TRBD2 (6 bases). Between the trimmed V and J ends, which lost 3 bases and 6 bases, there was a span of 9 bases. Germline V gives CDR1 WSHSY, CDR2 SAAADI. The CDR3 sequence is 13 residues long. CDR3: CASSDGGLNEQFF. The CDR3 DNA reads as TGCGCCAGCAGTGATGGGGGACTCAATGAGCAGTTCTTC.